The 5 T cell receptor beta chains below all came from one sample that was sequenced in a study of shared clonotypes between healthy human individuals. The assay was immunoSEQ multiplex PCR, and TCRdb's table has in-frame clones only and misses some. This sample yields a few million clones, of which around nine tenths are seen a single time; over 0.12% belongs to the top ten. The material sequenced was naive CD4+ T cells sorted from blood. The subset here: CD45RA+ positively selected. These TCRs come from a man aged 18 to 35 in good health.

In nucleotides, the CDR3 is TGTGCCAGCTCACCACCGGTCGGGGGAATGGCAGATACGCAGTATTTT. Its protein product is CASSPPVGGMADTQYF. J is TRBJ2-3 and V is TRBV18, with a tentative D call TRBD2 (6 bases). Germline V gives CDR1 KGHSH, CDR2 LQKENI. The CDR3 runs to 16 residues. Trimming cost V 0 bases and J 4 bases, with 14 bases left between them. The full variable domain, rest sourced from reference TRBV18 and TRBJ2-3, is NAGVMQNPRHLVRRRGQEARLRCSPMKGHSHVYWYRQLPEEGLKFMVYLQKENIIDESGMPKERFSAEFPKEGPSILRIQQVVRGDSAAYFCASSPPVGGMADTQYFGPGTRLTVL.

The V and J genes are TRBV5-1 and TRBJ2-3; D possibly corresponds to TRBD1 (5 bases). Germline CDR1 reads SGHRS; CDR2 reads YFSETQ. With 2 bases removed from V and 4 bases from J, the gap between germline ends came to 11 bases. CDR3 length: 14 amino acids. CDR3 in DNA: TGCGCCAGCAGCTTAGGACACATATCAGATACGCAGTATTTT. Translated: CASSLGHISDTQYF.

The chain recombines TRBV19 with TRBJ1-5; 7 bases match TRBD1. The CDR3 consists of 18 residues. The junction had 11 bases not matched to a gene; V was cut back by 3 bases and J by 0 bases. Per germline, CDR1 LNHDA and CDR2 SQIVND (reference sequence). CDR3 DNA sequence: TGTGCCAGTAGTATGGCAGGGGGTAGGTCGAGTAGCAATCAGCCCCAGCATTTT. It translates to CASSMAGGRSSSNQPQHF. The whole variable domain, remainder taken from reference TRBV19 and TRBJ1-5, is DGGITQSPKYLFRKEGQNVTLSCEQNLNHDAMYWYRQDPGQGLRLIYYSQIVNDFQKGDIAEGYSVSREKKESFPLTVTSAQKNPTAFYLCASSMAGGRSSSNQPQHFGDGTRLSIL.

This clone has a handful of counts. The V call is TRBV19, the J call TRBJ1-2; D gene ambiguous. The CDR3 totals 14 residues. CDR1 and CDR2 from the germline V gene are LNHDA and SQIVND (reference sequence). Trimming pared 5 bases from V and 3 bases from J, leaving 13 bases between. CDR3: CASSGKPPDYGYTF. In DNA form, the CDR3 reads TGTGCCAGTAGTGGTAAGCCTCCTGACTATGGCTACACCTTC.

V gene TRBV5-1 combines with J gene TRBJ2-3, with 8 nucleotides matching TRBD2. V dropped 4 bases and J dropped 4; count of bases not matched to a gene: 5. This CDR3 spans 14 amino acids. CDR1 and CDR2 (germline): SGHRS, YFSETQ. As DNA, the CDR3 is TGCGCCAGCAGCCCGGGACTAGGTGCAGATACGCAGTATTTT. It encodes CASSPGLGADTQYF.